These T cell receptor beta chains were read from a single sample in a study of PD-1 blockade in mismatch repair-deficient tumors. Data came from immunoSEQ multiplex PCR; TCRdb stores just in-frame clones and leaves some out. The data contain around 14,000 clones, 85% to 90% of them seen just once; the ten biggest clones take up roughly an eighth. Antigen specificity for these receptors is unknown. The material sequenced was cells cultured in vitro, taken from a patient treated with pembrolizumab. Source of these receptors: an adult with mismatch repair-deficient cancer. Both conserved end residues are part of each CDR3. Each record gives: D gene, V gene, clone size, J gene, CDR3 DNA, CDR3 protein. A D gene is named only where the DNA matches it firmly. Part of the rows lack a size; the others show once, few, many or a class for expanded clones.

>.|TRBV9|.|TRBJ1-4
TGTGCCAGCAGCCAGGGCGGACTAGGTAATGAAAAACTGTTTTTT
CASSQGGLGNEKLFF
>TRBD2|TRBV4-1|once|TRBJ2-1
TGCGCCAGCAGCCCGGGACTAGCGGCTACCTACAATGAGCAGTTCTTC
CASSPGLAATYNEQFF
>.|TRBV12-5|few|TRBJ2-1
TGTGCTAGTGGTTTGGTAGGCGGGGTGGAGCAGTTCTTC
CASGLVGGVEQFF
>.|TRBV5-1|.|TRBJ2-1
TGCGCCAGCAGCTTGTCCTTATACAATGAGCAGTTCTTC
CASSLSLYNEQFF
>.|TRBV2|medium-sized|TRBJ1-3
TGTGCCAGCAGTGGAGGAGTGAATTCTGGAAACACCATATATTTT
CASSGGVNSGNTIYF
>.|TRBV27|.|TRBJ2-3
TGTGCCAGCATCCCACCCGGCACAGATACGCAGTATTTT
CASIPPGTDTQYF
>TRBD2|TRBV7-3|.|TRBJ2-1
TGTGCCAGCAGCTCCCCCACTAGCGGGAGTTATGAGCAGTTCTTC
CASSSPTSGSYEQFF
>.|TRBV28|once|TRBJ2-1
TGTGCCAGCAGTCCTTCGAATGAGCAGTTCTTC
CASSPSNEQFF
>TRBD1|TRBV5-6|few|TRBJ1-2
TGTGCCAGCAGCTTGGTAGGACAGGGAGTGGACGGCTACACCTTC
CASSLVGQGVDGYTF
>.|TRBV28|.|TRBJ1-2
TGTGCCAGCAGTCAAAACGCCGGGCCTCTAAACTATGGCTACACCTTC
CASSQNAGPLNYGYTF
>TRBD2|TRBV27|.|TRBJ2-7
TGTGCCAGCAGTCCGAGCGGGAGTCCCTACGAGCAGTACTTC
CASSPSGSPYEQYF
>.|TRBV18|few|TRBJ1-2
TGTGCCAGCTCACCACCAGGAGATTTTTATGGCTACACCTTC
CASSPPGDFYGYTF
>.|TRBV25-1|.|TRBJ2-2
TGTGCCAGCAGCGCCTACGGGAGTCACACCGGGGAGCTGTTTTTT
CASSAYGSHTGELFF
>TRBD2|TRBV14|.|TRBJ2-1
TGTGCCAGCAGCCTCATAGCGGGAGGAGACAATGAGCAGTTCTTC
CASSLIAGGDNEQFF
>.|TRBV6-6|once|TRBJ2-2
TGTGCCAGCAGCCCATTGAACCCGAACACCGGGGAGCTGTTTTTT
CASSPLNPNTGELFF
>.|TRBV19|.|TRBJ1-2
TGTGCCAGTAGTATAGAGGGCAGGCCCCAAGCTAACTATGGCTACACCTTC
CASSIEGRPQANYGYTF
>TRBD2|TRBV5-1|.|TRBJ2-7
TGCGCCAGCAGCCTCACTAGCGGGAGGGCCTACGAGCAGTACTTC
CASSLTSGRAYEQYF
>TRBD1|TRBV19|.|TRBJ2-5
TGTGCCACCCAGGGGAGGACAGGGGGTCAAGAGACCCAGTACTTC
CATQGRTGGQETQYF
>TRBD2|TRBV5-1|.|TRBJ2-3
TGCGCCAGCAGCTTCGGACTAGCGGGAGGACTCACAGATACGCAGTATTTT
CASSFGLAGGLTDTQYF
>TRBD2|TRBV11-2|once|TRBJ2-1
TGTGCCAGCAGTGGCGGGAGGCTCAATGAGCAGTTCTTC
CASSGGRLNEQFF
>TRBD1|TRBV7-3|medium-sized|TRBJ2-1
TGTGCCAGCAGCCTGACAGGGTACAATGAGCAGTTCTTC
CASSLTGYNEQFF
>.|TRBV27|.|TRBJ2-3
TGTGCCAGCAGTGTCTTAGATACGCAGTATTTT
CASSVLDTQYF
>TRBD2|TRBV9|.|TRBJ2-3
TGTGCCAGCAGCGCGAGGAGCGGGGGGAGCACAGATACGCAGTATTTT
CASSARSGGSTDTQYF
>.|TRBV7-3|.|TRBJ2-3
TGTGCCAGCAGCTCGTCGGCGGCAGGCGCAGATACGCAGTATTTT
CASSSSAAGADTQYF
>.|TRBV28|.|TRBJ1-1
TGTGCCAGCAGTTTTGGGGGCAACACTGAAGCTTTCTTT
CASSFGGNTEAFF
>.|TRBV5-8|.|TRBJ2-3
TGTGCCAGCAGCTTCGGTGGGGGGTCCACAGATACGCAGTATTTT
CASSFGGGSTDTQYF
>.|TRBV5-4|once|TRBJ1-2
TGTGCCAGCAGCTTGGAGGGCTATGGCTACACCTTC
CASSLEGYGYTF
>.|TRBV29-1|.|TRBJ1-4
TGCAGCTGCTGGGAGACTGCAACTAATGAAAAACTGTTTTTT
CSCWETATNEKLFF
>.|TRBV13|.|TRBJ1-1
TGTGCCAGCAGCTCCGGGGGAAACACTGAAGCTTTCTTT
CASSSGGNTEAFF
>.|TRBV5-1|.|TRBJ2-7
TGCGCCAGCAGCTACGCTAGCAAGTACGAGCAGTACTTC
CASSYASKYEQYF
>TRBD2|TRBV11-3|.|TRBJ2-1
TGTGCCAGCAGCCCCCAGTCGGGGAGGGCCAATGAGCAGTTCTTC
CASSPQSGRANEQFF
>.|TRBV5-4|.|TRBJ2-1
TGTGCCAGCAGCCCCACCTCTAGCTCCTACAATGAGCAGTTCTTC
CASSPTSSSYNEQFF
>.|TRBV6-1|.|TRBJ2-1
TGTGCCAGCTTACTTCTAGCGAGGTACAATGAGCAGTTCTTC
CASLLLARYNEQFF
>TRBD1|TRBV18|.|TRBJ2-2
TGTGCCAGCTCTCGGGACAGGGGCCTTTCCGGGGAGCTGTTTTTT
CASSRDRGLSGELFF
>.|TRBV5-4|.|TRBJ2-1
TGTGCCAGCAGCCCCTGGCCACCCGACAATGAGCAGTTCTTC
CASSPWPPDNEQFF
>TRBD2|TRBV5-1|.|TRBJ2-2
TGCGCCAGCAGCTTTATAGCGGGGAAAGGGACCGGGGAGCTGTTTTTT
CASSFIAGKGTGELFF
>TRBD2|TRBV10-3|.|TRBJ2-5
TGTGCCATCAGTCCTAGCGGGGGCCCTGAGACCCAGTACTTC
CAISPSGGPETQYF
>.|TRBV9|.|TRBJ2-1
TGTGCCAGCAGCGTAGCTGGGTACGGCTACAATGAGCAGTTCTTC
CASSVAGYGYNEQFF
>.|TRBV5-1|.|TRBJ1-4
TGCGCCAGCGGCCGGGACACACGTAATGAAAAACTGTTTTTT
CASGRDTRNEKLFF
>.|TRBV7-9|.|TRBJ1-4
TGTGCCAGCAGCCAGGGCGCAACTAATGAAAAACTGTTTTTT
CASSQGATNEKLFF
>TRBD2|TRBV19|.|TRBJ2-1
TGTGCCAGTAGTATGCGGGAGTACAATGAGCAGTTCTTC
CASSMREYNEQFF
>TRBD2|TRBV4-1|.|TRBJ2-2
TGCGCCAGCAGCCTTAGGGCACTAGCGGGAGACACCGGGGAGCTGTTTTTT
CASSLRALAGDTGELFF
>TRBD2|TRBV7-6|.|TRBJ2-7
TGTGCCAGCAGCTCGACTAGCGGGAGTCTCTACGAGCAGTACTTC
CASSSTSGSLYEQYF
>.|TRBV30|few|TRBJ1-1
TGTGCCTGGAGCAGGGGTGGGAACACTGAAGCTTTCTTT
CAWSRGGNTEAFF
>.|TRBV28|.|TRBJ2-1
TGTGCCAGCAGTTTATCCAGGGTGCAGTTCTTC
CASSLSRVQFF
>TRBD1|TRBV19|.|TRBJ2-7
TGTGCCAGTAGTACCGGGACAGGGATCCTCTACGAGCAGTACTTC
CASSTGTGILYEQYF
>TRBD1|TRBV11-3|.|TRBJ1-1
TGTGCCAGCAGCCAGAGACAGGGCTTGAACACTGAAGCTTTCTTT
CASSQRQGLNTEAFF
>.|TRBV28|.|TRBJ1-3
TGTGCCAGCAGTTCTTTTGTCGGTGTGTCTGGAAACACCATATATTTT
CASSSFVGVSGNTIYF
>TRBD1|TRBV7-2|.|TRBJ1-2
TGTGCCAGCAGCTGGGGACAGGGGGCCTCCTATGGCTACACCTTC
CASSWGQGASYGYTF
>TRBD1|TRBV12-5|once|TRBJ2-2
TGTGCTAGTGGTTTGTCCGGCCGCCAGGGGGTTCGGTGGGGGTACACCGGGGAGCTGTTTTTT
CASGLSGRQGVRWGYTGELFF
>.|TRBV7-8|.|TRBJ2-2
TGTGCCAGCAGCTTAGAGGGCAGATCGAACACCGGGGAGCTGTTTTTT
CASSLEGRSNTGELFF
>.|TRBV7-6|.|TRBJ2-3
TGTGCCAGCAGCTTAGGGGTAGACTCAGATACGCAGTATTTT
CASSLGVDSDTQYF
>.|TRBV7-9|.|TRBJ1-5
TGTGCCAGCAGCCTTTCAACAGGCAATCAGCCCCAGCATTTT
CASSLSTGNQPQHF
>.|TRBV7-9|.|TRBJ1-4
TGTGCCAGCAGCCAACGTTCAACTAATGAAAAACTGTTTTTT
CASSQRSTNEKLFF
>.|TRBV19|.|TRBJ2-1
TGTGCCAGTAGTATACAAGGGCTTGAGCAGTTCTTC
CASSIQGLEQFF
>TRBD2|TRBV7-9|.|TRBJ2-1
TGTGCCAGCAGATCACTAGCGGGAGAGTCCTACAATGAGCAGTTCTTC
CASRSLAGESYNEQFF
>TRBD2|TRBV7-6|.|TRBJ2-1
TGTGCCAGCAGCCCGGGACTAGCGGTACTGAATGAGCAGTTCTTC
CASSPGLAVLNEQFF
>.|TRBV7-9|.|TRBJ1-5
TGTGCCAGCAGCCCTGCTCGGGGGGCGCAGAATCAGCCCCAGCATTTT
CASSPARGAQNQPQHF
>.|TRBV9|.|TRBJ1-2
TGTGCCAGCAGCACCCGAGGGGTCCTTAACTATGGCTACACCTTC
CASSTRGVLNYGYTF
>.|TRBV15|.|TRBJ2-2
TGTGCCACCAGCAGAGATACCCTAGCGATGAACACCGGGGAGCTGTTTTTT
CATSRDTLAMNTGELFF